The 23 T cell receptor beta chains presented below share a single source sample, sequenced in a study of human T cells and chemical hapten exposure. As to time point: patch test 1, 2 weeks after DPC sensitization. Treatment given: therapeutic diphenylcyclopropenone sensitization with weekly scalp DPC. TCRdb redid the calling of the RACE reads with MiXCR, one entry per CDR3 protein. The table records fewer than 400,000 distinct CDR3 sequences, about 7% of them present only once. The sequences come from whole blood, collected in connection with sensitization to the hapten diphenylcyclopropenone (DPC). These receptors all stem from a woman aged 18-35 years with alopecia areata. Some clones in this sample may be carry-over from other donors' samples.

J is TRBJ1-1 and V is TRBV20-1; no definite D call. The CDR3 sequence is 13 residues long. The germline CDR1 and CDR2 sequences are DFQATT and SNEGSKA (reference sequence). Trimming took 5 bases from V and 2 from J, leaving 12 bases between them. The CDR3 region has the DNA TGCAGTGCTCCGCGCTGGGCAAACACTGAAGCTTTCTTT. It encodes CSAPRWANTEAFF.

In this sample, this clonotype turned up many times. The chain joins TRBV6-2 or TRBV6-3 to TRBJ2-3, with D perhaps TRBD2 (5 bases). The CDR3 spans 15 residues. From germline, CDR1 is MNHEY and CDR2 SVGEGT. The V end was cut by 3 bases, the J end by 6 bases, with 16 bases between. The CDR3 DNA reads TGTGCCAGCAGTTATCCCGCGCGGGTGCGGGATACGCAGTATTTT. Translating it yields CASSYPARVRDTQYF.

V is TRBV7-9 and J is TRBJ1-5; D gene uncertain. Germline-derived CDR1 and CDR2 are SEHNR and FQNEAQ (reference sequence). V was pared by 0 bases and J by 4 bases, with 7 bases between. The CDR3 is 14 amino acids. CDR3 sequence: CASSLAIGNQPQHF. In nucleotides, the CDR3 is TGTGCCAGCAGCTTAGCGATTGGGAATCAGCCCCAGCATTTT.

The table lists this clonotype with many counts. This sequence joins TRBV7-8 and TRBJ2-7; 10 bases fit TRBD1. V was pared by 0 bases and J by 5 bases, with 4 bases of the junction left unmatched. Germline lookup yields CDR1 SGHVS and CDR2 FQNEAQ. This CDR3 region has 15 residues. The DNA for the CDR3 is TGTGCCAGCAGCTTAGCGGACAGGGGGTGGAACGAGCAGTACTTC. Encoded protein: CASSLADRGWNEQYF.

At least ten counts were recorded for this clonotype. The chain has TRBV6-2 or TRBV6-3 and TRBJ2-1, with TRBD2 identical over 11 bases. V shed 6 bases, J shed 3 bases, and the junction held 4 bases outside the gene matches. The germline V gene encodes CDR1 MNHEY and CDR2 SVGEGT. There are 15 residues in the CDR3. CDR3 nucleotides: TGTGCCAGCAGCCAAACTAGCGGGGGCTACAATGAGCAGTTCTTC. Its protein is CASSQTSGGYNEQFF.

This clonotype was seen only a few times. CDR3 amino acids: CASSSSPQGIRNQPQHF. DNA for the CDR3: TGTGCCAGCAGCTCAAGCCCGCAGGGAATACGGAATCAGCCCCAGCATTTT. The rearrangement uses TRBV7-8 and TRBJ1-5, with D possibly being TRBD1 (5 bases). The V gene lost 4 bases and the J gene lost 4 bases, with 20 bases spanning the gap. This CDR3 spans 17 amino acids. Germline CDR1 reads SGHVS; CDR2 reads FQNEAQ.

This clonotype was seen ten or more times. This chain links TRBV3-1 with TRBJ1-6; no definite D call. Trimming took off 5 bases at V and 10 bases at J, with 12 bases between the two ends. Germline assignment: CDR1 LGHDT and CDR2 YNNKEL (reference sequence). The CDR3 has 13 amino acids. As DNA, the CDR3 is TGTGCCAGCAGCTCAAGGTCAAACTCACCCCTCCACTTT. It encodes CASSSRSNSPLHF.

The CDR3 loop is CSARDGPNSPLHF. CDR3 nucleotide sequence: TGCAGTGCTAGAGACGGACCTAATTCACCCCTCCACTTT. The rearrangement links TRBV20-1 to TRBJ1-6; D is ambiguous. The V and J ends lost 0 bases and 6 bases respectively, with 6 bases between them. The CDR3 extends over 13 amino acids. CDR1 and CDR2 (germline): DFQATT, SNEGSKA (reference sequence).

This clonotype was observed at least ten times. The CDR3 reads CASSYTENTEAFF. In nucleotides, the CDR3 is TGTGCCAGCAGTTATACTGAGAACACTGAAGCTTTCTTT. The chain recombines TRBV6-2 or TRBV6-3 with TRBJ1-1; no firm D call. CDR1 is MNHEY and CDR2 is SVGEGT in the germline V gene. Trimming cost V 3 bases and J 1 base, with 6 bases left between them. The CDR3 sequence is 13 residues long.

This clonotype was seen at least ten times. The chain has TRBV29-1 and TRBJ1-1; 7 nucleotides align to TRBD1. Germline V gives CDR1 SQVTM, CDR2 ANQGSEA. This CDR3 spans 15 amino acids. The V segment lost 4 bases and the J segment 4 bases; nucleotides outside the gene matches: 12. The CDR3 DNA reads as TGCAGCGTTGGAAAACCAGGGGGGCTGATCACTGAAGCTTTCTTT. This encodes CSVGKPGGLITEAFF.

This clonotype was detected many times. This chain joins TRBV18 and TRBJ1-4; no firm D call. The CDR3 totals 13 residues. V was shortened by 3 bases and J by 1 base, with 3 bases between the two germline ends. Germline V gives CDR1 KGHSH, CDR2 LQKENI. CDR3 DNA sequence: TGTGCCAGCTCACCTGAAACTAATGAAAAACTGTTTTTT. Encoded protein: CASSPETNEKLFF.

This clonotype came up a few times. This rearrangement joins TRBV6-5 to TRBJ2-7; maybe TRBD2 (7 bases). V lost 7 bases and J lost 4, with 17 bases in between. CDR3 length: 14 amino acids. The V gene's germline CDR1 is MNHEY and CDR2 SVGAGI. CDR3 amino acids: CASTSGGRGYEQYF. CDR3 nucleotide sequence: TGTGCCAGCACCTCCGGGGGGCGGGGGTACGAGCAGTACTTC.

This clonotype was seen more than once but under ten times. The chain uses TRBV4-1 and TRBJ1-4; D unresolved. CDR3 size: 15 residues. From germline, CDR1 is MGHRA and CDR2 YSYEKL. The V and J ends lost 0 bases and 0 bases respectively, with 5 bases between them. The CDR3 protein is CASSQEKTTNEKLFF. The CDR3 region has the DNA TGCGCCAGCAGCCAAGAGAAAACAACTAATGAAAAACTGTTTTTT.

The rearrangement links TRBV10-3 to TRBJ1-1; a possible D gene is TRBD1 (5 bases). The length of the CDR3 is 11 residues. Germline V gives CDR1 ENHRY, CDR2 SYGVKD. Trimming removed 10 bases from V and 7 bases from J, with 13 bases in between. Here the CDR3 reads CATRGTVEAFF. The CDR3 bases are TGTGCCACCCGGGGCACAGTTGAAGCTTTCTTT.

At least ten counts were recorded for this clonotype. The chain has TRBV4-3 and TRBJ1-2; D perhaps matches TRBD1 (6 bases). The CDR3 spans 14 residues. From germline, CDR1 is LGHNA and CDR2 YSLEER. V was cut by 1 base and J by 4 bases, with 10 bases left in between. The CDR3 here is CASSQAQGIYGYTF. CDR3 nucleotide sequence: TGCGCCAGCAGCCAAGCACAGGGAATCTATGGCTACACCTTC.

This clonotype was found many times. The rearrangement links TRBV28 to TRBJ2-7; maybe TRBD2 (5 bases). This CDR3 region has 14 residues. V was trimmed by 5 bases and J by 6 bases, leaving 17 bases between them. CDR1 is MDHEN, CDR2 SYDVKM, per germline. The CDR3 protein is CASSPPGLHREQYF. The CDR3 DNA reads TGTGCCAGCAGTCCCCCCGGACTGCATCGCGAGCAGTACTTC.

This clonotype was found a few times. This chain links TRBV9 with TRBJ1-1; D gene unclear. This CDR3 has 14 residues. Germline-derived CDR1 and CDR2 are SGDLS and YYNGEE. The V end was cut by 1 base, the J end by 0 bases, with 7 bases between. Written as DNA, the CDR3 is TGTGCCAGCAGCGTACTTAGCGTGAACACTGAAGCTTTCTTT. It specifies CASSVLSVNTEAFF.

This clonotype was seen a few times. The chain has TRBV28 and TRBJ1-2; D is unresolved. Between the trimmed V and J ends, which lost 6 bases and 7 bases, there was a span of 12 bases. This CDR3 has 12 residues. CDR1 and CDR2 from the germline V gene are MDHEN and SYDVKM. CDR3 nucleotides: TGTGCCAGCAGATTGGTCCTCAGTGGCTACACCTTC. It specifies CASRLVLSGYTF.

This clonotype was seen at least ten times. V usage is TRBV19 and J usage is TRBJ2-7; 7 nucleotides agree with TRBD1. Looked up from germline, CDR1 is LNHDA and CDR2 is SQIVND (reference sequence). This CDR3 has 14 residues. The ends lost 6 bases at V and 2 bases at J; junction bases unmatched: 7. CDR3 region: CASSSPGQTYEQYF. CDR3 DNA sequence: TGTGCCAGTAGCTCGCCGGGACAGACCTACGAGCAGTACTTC.

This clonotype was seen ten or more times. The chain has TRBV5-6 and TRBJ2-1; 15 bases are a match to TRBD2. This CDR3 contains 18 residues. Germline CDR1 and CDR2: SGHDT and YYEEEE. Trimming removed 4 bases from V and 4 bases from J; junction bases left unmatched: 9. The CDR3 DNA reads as TGTGCCAGCAGCCCCGGACTAGCGGGGGGGCCTCTGTACAATGAGCAGTTCTTC. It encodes CASSPGLAGGPLYNEQFF.

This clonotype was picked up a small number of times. CDR3 amino acids: CASASPDRYF. The CDR3 DNA sequence: TGTGCCAGCGCTTCCCCGGACCGGTACTTC. The genes are TRBV27 and TRBJ2-4; D unresolved. Deletions cut 8 bases from V and 15 bases from J, with 14 bases between. Germline CDR1 and CDR2: MNHEY and SMNVEV (reference sequence). The CDR3 runs to 10 residues.

The CDR3 nucleotides read TGTGCCAGCAGCTTATCGGAGGGGGGACTCACAGATACGCAGTATTTT. Encoded protein: CASSLSEGGLTDTQYF. The chain employs TRBV7-3 and TRBJ2-3; D may correspond to TRBD1 or TRBD2 (6 bases each). Trimming pared 2 bases from V and 2 bases from J, leaving 14 bases between. Germline values: CDR1 SGHTA, CDR2 FQGTGA. CDR3 length: 16 amino acids.

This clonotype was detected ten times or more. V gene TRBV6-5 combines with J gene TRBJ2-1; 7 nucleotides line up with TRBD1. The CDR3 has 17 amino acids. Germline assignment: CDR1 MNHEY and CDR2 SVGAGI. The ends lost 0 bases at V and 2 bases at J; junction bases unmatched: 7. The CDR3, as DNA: TGTGCCAGCAGTTACTCGAAGGGGGCAGGGCCCTACAATGAGCAGTTCTTC. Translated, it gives CASSYSKGAGPYNEQFF.